The text below deals with one T cell receptor (beta chain). The antigen is unknown. Reverse transcription of roughly 0.5 to 1 ug RNA used random hexamers. Via MiXCR, TCRdb re-called the immunoSEQ multiplex PCR reads, giving one row per CDR3 protein. The table includes roughly 150,000 distinct CDR3 sequences, 85% to 95% detected once. This CDR3 region has 13 residues. V shed 1 base and J shed 14 bases, with 20 bases lying between them. Per germline, CDR1 SQVTM and CDR2 ANQGSEA. These data are taken from a study of CD8 T cells in Susac syndrome. Findings and caveats of the study: Individuals included in the TCR sequencing and HLA analysis were acknowledged by the study to be relatively few in number.

What was sequenced was CD4+ T cells from PBMCs. This chain uses TRBV29-1 with TRBJ1-2; D is unresolved. This clonotype was obtained from a human donor with Susac syndrome. CDR3 amino acids: CSVEAPRRGGKTF. For the CDR3, the DNA is TGCAGCGTTGAAGCCCCGCGACGGGGAGGGAAGACCTTC. The complete variable domain, with remaining parts taken from reference TRBV29-1 and TRBJ1-2, reads SAVISQKPSRDICQRGTSLTIQCQVDSQVTMMFWYRQQPGQSLTLIATANQGSEATYESGFVIDKFPISRPNLTFSTLTVSNMSPEDSSIYLCSVEAPRRGGKTFGSGTRLTVV.